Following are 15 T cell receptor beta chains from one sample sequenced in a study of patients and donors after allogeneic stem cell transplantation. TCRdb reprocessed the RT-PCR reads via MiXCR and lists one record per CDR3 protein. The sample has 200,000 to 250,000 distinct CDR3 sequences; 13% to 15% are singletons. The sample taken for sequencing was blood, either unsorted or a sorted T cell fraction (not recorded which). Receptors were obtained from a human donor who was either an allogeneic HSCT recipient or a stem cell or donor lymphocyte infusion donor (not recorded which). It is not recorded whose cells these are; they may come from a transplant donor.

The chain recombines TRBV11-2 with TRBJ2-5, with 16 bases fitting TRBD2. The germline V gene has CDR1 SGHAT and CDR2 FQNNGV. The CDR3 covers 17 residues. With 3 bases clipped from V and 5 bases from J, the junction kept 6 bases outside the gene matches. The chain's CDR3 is CASSFGTSGGAYETQYF. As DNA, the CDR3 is TGTGCCAGCAGCTTCGGGACTAGCGGGGGGGCATATGAGACCCAGTACTTC.

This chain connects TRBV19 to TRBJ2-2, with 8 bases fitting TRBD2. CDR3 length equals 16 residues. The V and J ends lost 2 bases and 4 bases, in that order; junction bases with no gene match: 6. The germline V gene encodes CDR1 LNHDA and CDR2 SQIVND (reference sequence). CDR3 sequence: CASSIQSGGGTGELFF. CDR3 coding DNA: TGTGCCAGTAGTATACAGAGCGGGGGTGGCACCGGGGAGCTGTTTTTT.

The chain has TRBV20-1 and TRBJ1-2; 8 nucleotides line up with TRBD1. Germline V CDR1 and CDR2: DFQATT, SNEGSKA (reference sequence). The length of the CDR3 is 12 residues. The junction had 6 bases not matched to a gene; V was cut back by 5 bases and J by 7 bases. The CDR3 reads CSAGQGVSGYTF. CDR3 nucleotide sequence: TGCAGTGCTGGACAGGGCGTGAGTGGCTACACCTTC.

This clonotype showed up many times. Here the CDR3 DNA reads TGCGCCAGCAGCCCAGGTGAGGAGGACTATGGCTACACCTTC. Its protein is CASSPGEEDYGYTF. The chain carries TRBV5-1 and TRBJ1-2; D is ambiguous. Germline V lookup: CDR1 SGHRS, CDR2 YFSETQ. Trimming stripped 4 bases from V and 3 bases from J, with 13 bases between. CDR3 size: 14 residues.

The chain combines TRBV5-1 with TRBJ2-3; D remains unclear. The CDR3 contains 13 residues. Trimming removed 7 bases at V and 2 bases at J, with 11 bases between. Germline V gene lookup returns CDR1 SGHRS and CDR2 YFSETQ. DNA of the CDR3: TGCGCCAGCGGCTCTACTTCCACAGATACGCAGTATTTT. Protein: CASGSTSTDTQYF.

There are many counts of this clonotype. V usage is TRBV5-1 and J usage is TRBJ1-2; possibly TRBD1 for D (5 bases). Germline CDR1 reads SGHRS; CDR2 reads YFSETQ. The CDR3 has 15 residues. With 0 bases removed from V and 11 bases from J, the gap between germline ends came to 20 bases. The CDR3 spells CASSLGHRQYPKYTF. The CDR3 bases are TGCGCCAGCAGCTTGGGTCATAGACAGTACCCAAAGTACACCTTC.

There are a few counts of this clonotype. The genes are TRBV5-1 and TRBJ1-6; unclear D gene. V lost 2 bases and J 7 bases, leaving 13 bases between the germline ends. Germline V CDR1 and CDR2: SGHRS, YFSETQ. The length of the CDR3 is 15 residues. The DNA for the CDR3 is TGCGCCAGCAGCTTAGGTGGCAGAGCGAATTCACCCCTCCACTTT. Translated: CASSLGGRANSPLHF.

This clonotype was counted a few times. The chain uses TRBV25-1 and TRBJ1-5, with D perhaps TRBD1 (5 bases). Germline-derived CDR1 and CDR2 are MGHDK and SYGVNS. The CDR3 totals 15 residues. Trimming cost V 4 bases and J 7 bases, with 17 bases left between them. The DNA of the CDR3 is TGTGCCAGCAGTGCCTCTCGGGGGGATGGACAGCCCCAGCATTTT. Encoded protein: CASSASRGDGQPQHF.

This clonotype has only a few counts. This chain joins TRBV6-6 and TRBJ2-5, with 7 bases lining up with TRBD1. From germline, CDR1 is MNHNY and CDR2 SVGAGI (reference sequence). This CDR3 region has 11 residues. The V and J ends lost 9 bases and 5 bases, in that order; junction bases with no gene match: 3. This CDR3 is CASLGQETQYF. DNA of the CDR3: TGTGCCAGTTTGGGACAGGAGACCCAGTACTTC.

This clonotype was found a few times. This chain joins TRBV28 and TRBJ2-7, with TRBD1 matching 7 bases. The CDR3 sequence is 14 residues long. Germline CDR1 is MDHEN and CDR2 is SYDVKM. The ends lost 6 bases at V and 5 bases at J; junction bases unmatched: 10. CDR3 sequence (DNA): TGTGCCAGCAGATCCGGGACAGTCCTCCACGAGCAGTACTTC. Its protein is CASRSGTVLHEQYF.

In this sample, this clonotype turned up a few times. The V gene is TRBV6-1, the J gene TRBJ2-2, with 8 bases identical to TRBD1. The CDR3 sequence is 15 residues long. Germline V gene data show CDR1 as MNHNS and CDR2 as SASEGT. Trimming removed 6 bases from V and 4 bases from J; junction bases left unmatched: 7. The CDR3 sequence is CASRARGLGTGELFF. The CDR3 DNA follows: TGTGCCAGCAGAGCCAGGGGGCTGGGCACCGGGGAGCTGTTTTTT.

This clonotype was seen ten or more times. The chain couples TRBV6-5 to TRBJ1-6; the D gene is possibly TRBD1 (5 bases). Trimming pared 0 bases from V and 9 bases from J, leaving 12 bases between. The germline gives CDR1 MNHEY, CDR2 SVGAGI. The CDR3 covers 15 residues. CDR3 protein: CASSYSWGSTSPLHF. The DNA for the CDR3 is TGTGCCAGCAGTTACTCGTGGGGCAGCACTTCACCCCTCCACTTT.

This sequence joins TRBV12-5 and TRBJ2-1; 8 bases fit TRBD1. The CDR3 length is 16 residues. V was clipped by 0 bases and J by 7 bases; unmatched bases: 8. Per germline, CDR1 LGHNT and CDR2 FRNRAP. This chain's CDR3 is CASGLVGGGTGNEQFF. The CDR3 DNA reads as TGTGCTAGTGGTTTGGTAGGGGGCGGGACAGGTAATGAGCAGTTCTTC.

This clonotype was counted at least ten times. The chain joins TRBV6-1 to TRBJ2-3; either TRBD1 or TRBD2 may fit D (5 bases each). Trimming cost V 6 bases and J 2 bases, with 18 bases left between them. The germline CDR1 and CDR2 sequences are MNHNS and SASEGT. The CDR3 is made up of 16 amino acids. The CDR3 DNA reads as TGTGCCAGCAGCATAGGGACGACGTCTAACACAGATACGCAGTATTTT. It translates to CASSIGTTSNTDTQYF.

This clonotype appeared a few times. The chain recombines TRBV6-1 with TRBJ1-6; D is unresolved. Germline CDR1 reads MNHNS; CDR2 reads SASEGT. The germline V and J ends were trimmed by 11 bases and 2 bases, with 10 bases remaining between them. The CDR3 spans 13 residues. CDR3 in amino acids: CADGETYNSPLHF. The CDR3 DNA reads TGTGCCGACGGGGAGACCTATAATTCACCCCTCCACTTT.